Below, 9 T cell receptor beta chains from the same sample are listed, as sequenced in a study of T cells in localized non-small cell lung cancer. The method was immunoSEQ multiplex PCR; TCRdb's version includes in-frame clones alone and lacks a portion of them. The top ten hold roughly 4% of the sample, which has roughly 16,000 clones, approximately 89% seen once. The source was peripheral blood, collected before any cancer treatment. These receptors originate from a woman aged 35 to 70 with stage I lung adenocarcinoma.

A few counts support this clone. J is TRBJ1-1 and V is TRBV12-5; tentatively, D is TRBD1 (6 bases). Trimming removed 0 bases at V and 4 bases at J, with 15 bases between. Germline V CDR1 and CDR2: LGHNT, FRNRAP. The CDR3 spans 16 residues. CDR3 bases: TGTGCTAGTGGTTTGGTAAAGGGGGGGAGCCCCACTGAAGCTTTCTTT. Its protein is CASGLVKGGSPTEAFF. The variable domain in full, completed from reference TRBV12-5 and TRBJ1-1, reads DARVTQTPRHKVTEMGQEVTMRCQPILGHNTVFWYRQTMMQGLELLAYFRNRAPLDDSGMPKDRFSAEMPDATLATLKIQPSEPRDSAVYFCASGLVKGGSPTEAFFGQGTRLTVV.

The rearrangement links TRBV6-6 to TRBJ1-5, with D unclear. CDR1 is MNHNY, CDR2 SVGAGI, per germline (reference sequence). The CDR3 totals 13 residues. Trimming left V 0 bases short and J 7 bases short, with 7 bases between. The CDR3 DNA follows: TGTGCCAGCAGTTACTCGAAGGAGCAGCCCCAGCATTTT. It encodes CASSYSKEQPQHF.

The chain links TRBV18 to TRBJ2-2; 7 bases are shared with TRBD1. This CDR3 is 15 amino acids long. Per the germline V gene, CDR1 is KGHSH and CDR2 is LQKENI. Unmatched junction bases numbered 4, after V lost 3 bases and J lost 3 bases. The CDR3: CASSPGQGDTGELFF. Written as DNA, the CDR3 is TGTGCCAGCTCACCGGGGCAGGGGGACACCGGGGAGCTGTTTTTT. The whole variable domain, filled in from reference TRBV18 and TRBJ2-2, reads NAGVMQNPRHLVRRRGQEARLRCSPMKGHSHVYWYRQLPEEGLKFMVYLQKENIIDESGMPKERFSAEFPKEGPSILRIQQVVRGDSAAYFCASSPGQGDTGELFFGEGSRLTVL.

The chain recombines TRBV11-2 with TRBJ2-1; D possibly matches TRBD1 or TRBD2 (5 bases each). Germline V CDR1 and CDR2: SGHAT, FQNNGV. The CDR3 is 18 amino acids. The ends were cut back, 3 bases at V and 5 bases at J, with 23 bases in the middle. The CDR3 sequence is CASSLGEVGVRAHNEQFF. CDR3 DNA sequence: TGTGCCAGCAGCTTGGGGGAAGTGGGAGTAAGAGCGCACAATGAGCAGTTCTTC.

The J gene is TRBJ2-1, the V gene TRBV18; 9 bases match TRBD2. V gave up 3 bases and J gave up 4 bases; unmatched junction bases: 4. This CDR3 comprises 15 residues. Looked up from germline, CDR1 is KGHSH and CDR2 is LQKENI. Written as DNA, the CDR3 is TGTGCCAGCTCACCTAAAGCGGGGGGATACAATGAGCAGTTCTTC. Amino acids: CASSPKAGGYNEQFF.

The rearrangement links TRBV7-2 to TRBJ1-1; no reliable D call. V lost 2 bases to trimming and J lost 4 bases, with 14 bases between them. The germline CDR1 and CDR2 sequences are SGHTA and FQGNSA. This CDR3 has 15 amino acids. The DNA of the CDR3 is TGTGCCAGCAGCTTAATGTGGGGTGAGGGCACTGAAGCTTTCTTT. Protein: CASSLMWGEGTEAFF.

The chain couples TRBV18 to TRBJ1-1; no firm D call. The CDR3 is made up of 12 amino acids. V lost 3 bases to trimming and J lost 6 bases, with 8 bases between them. Looked up from germline, CDR1 is KGHSH and CDR2 is LQKENI. The CDR3 region has the DNA TGTGCCAGCTCACCGGGCAACGCTGAAGCTTTCTTT. Amino acids: CASSPGNAEAFF.

The CDR3 DNA reads as TGTGCCAGCAGAGGTGTTGGACTCTATGGCTACACCTTC. Amino acids: CASRGVGLYGYTF. The chain carries TRBV2 and TRBJ1-2; no reliable D call. V lost 6 bases and J lost 4, with 12 bases in between. Per the germline V gene, CDR1 is SNHLY and CDR2 is FYNNEI. This CDR3 has 13 amino acids.

This chain uses TRBV5-1 with TRBJ1-2; D possibly corresponds to TRBD1 (5 bases). CDR3 length: 13 residues. Germline CDR1 SGHRS, CDR2 YFSETQ. The V gene lost 4 bases and the J gene lost 4 bases, with 11 bases spanning the gap. The DNA of the CDR3 is TGCGCCAGCAGCCCGGGACCCAGCTATGGCTACACCTTC. Its protein is CASSPGPSYGYTF.